Presented here are 12 T cell receptor beta chains from one specimen sequenced in a study of T cell repertoires in cytomegalovirus infection. TCRdb processed the reads anew with MiXCR; each CDR3 protein has one entry. Of approximately 500,000 distinct CDR3 sequences listed, 15% to 20% are singletons. The sequenced material came from CD8+ T cells from PBMCs. The receptor source for this set is a human donor in good health (CMV status not recorded). Some clones in this sample may be carry-over from other donors' samples.

This clonotype was observed at least ten times. V and J are TRBV7-3 and TRBJ2-7, with 9 bases fitting TRBD1. Germline V gene sequence: CDR1 SGHTA, CDR2 FQGTGA. This CDR3 is 13 amino acids long. V lost 3 bases, J lost 5 bases, and 2 bases stayed unmatched. DNA of the CDR3: TGTGCCAGCAGCTTCGGACAGGGGAACGAGCAGTACTTC. Protein product: CASSFGQGNEQYF.

This clonotype has a handful of counts. The chain has TRBV12-5 and TRBJ1-1; D is possibly TRBD1 (5 bases). The germline V and J ends were trimmed by 2 bases and 0 bases, with 13 bases remaining between them. Germline V CDR1 and CDR2: LGHNT, FRNRAP. This CDR3 has 16 residues. The CDR3 nucleotides read TGTGCTAGTGGTTTGTGGGGACTGGGGGTGAACACTGAAGCTTTCTTT. It codes for CASGLWGLGVNTEAFF.

The V and J genes are TRBV9 and TRBJ1-5; no clear D. The length of the CDR3 is 13 residues. The germline V gene has CDR1 SGDLS and CDR2 YYNGEE. The V gene lost 4 bases and the J gene lost 3 bases, with 8 bases spanning the gap. In DNA form, the CDR3 reads TGTGCCAGCAGCCGGGCCGACAATCAGCCCCAGCATTTT. Its translation is CASSRADNQPQHF.

This clonotype was counted at least ten times. This rearrangement joins TRBV28 to TRBJ1-5; D not resolved. Germline V gene lookup returns CDR1 MDHEN and CDR2 SYDVKM. V was shortened by 8 bases and J by 0 bases, with 20 bases between the two germline ends. This CDR3 region has 17 residues. In DNA form, the CDR3 reads TGTGCCAGCTCTCCAATGAACAGACAACTTAGCAATCAGCCCCAGCATTTT. Amino acid sequence: CASSPMNRQLSNQPQHF.

The chain combines TRBV20-1 with TRBJ2-7; tentatively, D is TRBD1 or TRBD2 (5 bases each). Germline V gene sequence: CDR1 DFQATT, CDR2 SNEGSKA (reference sequence). Between the trimmed V and J ends, which lost 3 bases and 4 bases, there was a span of 22 bases. The CDR3 runs to 16 residues. CDR3 sequence reads: CSARSIRDPQYYEQYF. The CDR3 coding sequence is TGCAGTGCTAGGTCCATTCGGGACCCTCAATATTACGAGCAGTACTTC.

This clonotype was observed many times. The chain uses TRBV27 and TRBJ2-1, with D maybe TRBD2 (5 bases). Germline values: CDR1 MNHEY, CDR2 SMNVEV (reference sequence). V lost 3 bases and J 1 base, leaving 13 bases between the germline ends. CDR3 length: 16 residues. The CDR3 DNA sequence: TGTGCCAGCAGTTTCCAGTTCGGGGAATCCTACAATGAGCAGTTCTTC. Translation: CASSFQFGESYNEQFF.

This clonotype has only a few counts. This chain links TRBV6-1 with TRBJ1-1; D not certain. Germline V gene data show CDR1 as MNHNS and CDR2 as SASEGT. Trimming cost V 4 bases and J 8 bases, with 11 bases left between them. This CDR3 contains 12 residues. Here the CDR3 reads CASSGGWVEAFF. Here the CDR3 DNA reads TGTGCCAGCAGTGGGGGTTGGGTAGAAGCTTTCTTT.

The chain carries TRBV9 and TRBJ2-3; 9 positions agree with TRBD2. J lost 5 bases, V lost 1 base, and 11 bases had no gene match. The CDR3 runs 17 residues. In germline, CDR1 is SGDLS, CDR2 YYNGEE. As DNA, the CDR3 is TGTGCCAGCAGCGTAAGCGGAGGCGGGGGGGCCGGAGATACGCAGTATTTT. Translation gives CASSVSGGGGAGDTQYF.

This clonotype appeared a few times. The chain employs TRBV2 and TRBJ2-1; 8 nucleotides align to TRBD1. With 8 bases clipped from V and 4 bases from J, the junction kept 10 bases outside the gene matches. This CDR3 is built from 15 residues. Germline CDR1 SNHLY, CDR2 FYNNEI. The CDR3 DNA reads TGTGCCAGCTGCCTCCAGGGGGCCCTTTACAATGAGCAGTTCTTC. It is translated as CASCLQGALYNEQFF.

This clonotype showed up many times. The rearrangement links TRBV12-3 or TRBV12-4 to TRBJ1-5, with D possibly being TRBD1 (6 bases). V was trimmed by 6 bases and J by 0 bases, leaving 15 bases between them. The CDR3 is 16 residues long. The CDR3 is CASSLGRGDSNQPQHF. The DNA of the CDR3 is TGTGCCAGCAGCCTCGGGAGGGGGGATAGCAATCAGCCCCAGCATTTT.

A word on this clonotype: A much bigger clone sits one base away, suggesting this may be a read error. This chain uses TRBV19 with TRBJ2-1, with D possibly TRBD2 on 7 matching bases. This CDR3 spans 15 amino acids. Germline-derived CDR1 and CDR2 are LNHDA and SQIVND (reference sequence). The V end lost 7 bases, the J end lost 1 base, and 14 bases lay between the germline ends. CDR3 in DNA: TGTGCCAGTAAGTGGGGGGGCGGGTCCTACAATGAGCAGTTCTTC. Translated, it gives CASKWGGGSYNEQFF.

The chain carries TRBV4-1 and TRBJ2-5; D possibly corresponds to TRBD2 (7 bases). This CDR3 is 13 amino acids long. The germline V and J ends were trimmed by 0 bases and 9 bases, with 11 bases remaining between them. Per germline, CDR1 MGHRA and CDR2 YSYEKL. The DNA for the CDR3 is TGCGCCAGCAGCCAAGAACTAGGGGGGGCCCAGTACTTC. Protein: CASSQELGGAQYF.